This T cell receptor (beta chain) stems from a study of post-analysis software for immune sequencing data. About the research overall: Several disease courses (relapsing-remitting, secondary progressive and progressive-relapsing) of multiple sclerosis were included.

The table lists this clonotype with a count of one. Its antigen remains unidentified. Unique molecular identifiers were built into the TCR beta cDNA libraries. T cells numbering roughly 0.9 to 11 million gave rise to about 490,000 cDNA molecules. One entry per CDR3 protein results from TCRdb running MiXCR on the PCR reads. Here the sample spans about 810,000 distinct CDR3 sequences, approximately 53% being singletons. Study-level results: Comparison with controls showed significantly lower normalized Chao1 diversity in multiple sclerosis patients. Pronounced co-clustering by F measure was evident among identically batched samples.

The source is a girl aged 10 to 17 with multiple sclerosis. The sequencing input was blood.

The CDR3 sequence: CASSLDPTDLETEAFF. As DNA, the CDR3 is TGCGCCAGCAGCTTGGACCCGACCGACTTAGAGACTGAAGCTTTCTTT. The chain couples TRBV5-1 to TRBJ1-1; D remains unclear. The CDR3 is 16 amino acids. V lost 0 bases to trimming and J lost 5 bases, with 17 bases between them. Germline CDR1 is SGHRS and CDR2 is YFSETQ. Filled out from reference TRBV5-1 and TRBJ1-1, the complete variable domain reads KAGVTQTPRYLIKTRGQQVTLSCSPISGHRSVSWYQQTPGQGLQFLFEYFSETQRNKGNFPGRFSGRQFSNSRSEMNVSTLELGDSALYLCASSLDPTDLETEAFFGQGTRLTVV.